A selection of T cell receptor beta chains follows, all from one sample in a study of blood T cells in healthy people across ages. Using its own MiXCR run on the 5' RACE reads, TCRdb lists one record per CDR3 protein. Among 1.5 million to 2 million distinct CDR3 sequences listed, around 40% were seen once. Sequencing was carried out using blood. Source of these receptors: a human donor in good health. Each CDR3 is given with its conserved first and last residue. Fields, in order: clone size, J gene, D gene, V gene, CDR3 DNA, CDR3 protein. D genes are given only for firm matches. The listing skips clone size in some rows; elsewhere it reads once, few, many or a size class.

.	TRBJ2-3	TRBD2	TRBV6-2/TRBV6-3	TGTGCCAGCAGCCCCCATAGGACTAGCGGGGGTGATACGCAGTATTTT	CASSPHRTSGGDTQYF
.	TRBJ1-5	TRBD1	TRBV18	TGTGCCAGCCGCGCGAACAGGGGAGGGGGCCAAGATAGCAATCAGCCCCAGCATTTT	CASRANRGGGQDSNQPQHF
.	TRBJ1-1	.	TRBV5-1	TGCGCCAGCAGCTCTTCCAGTGGGGACGGGAACACTGAAGCTTTCTTT	CASSSSSGDGNTEAFF
.	TRBJ2-3	.	TRBV5-1	TGCGCCAGCAGCCCGAACGGGGCGGTTGATGATACGCGGTATTTT	CASSPNGAVDDTRYF
few	TRBJ2-5	TRBD1	TRBV7-2	TGTGCCAGCAGCTTAGGGAGACAGGGCGGGTCGCAGTACTTC	CASSLGRQGGSQYF
.	TRBJ2-7	.	TRBV29-1	TGCAGCGTTGGTGGGGGCCAGGGGTTGCCCTGCGAGCAGTACTTC	CSVGGGQGLPCEQYF
.	TRBJ1-5	.	TRBV4-1	TGCGCCAGCAGCCAGGCCAGTCATCAGCCCCAGCATTTT	CASSQASHQPQHF
.	TRBJ2-2	TRBD2	TRBV9	TGTGCCAGCAGCACCGGACTAGCGGCGAGCGGCGGGGAGCTGTTTTTT	CASSTGLAASGGELFF
.	TRBJ1-2	.	TRBV5-1	TGCGCCAGCAGCCTGGATATAGCTAATGGCTACACCTTC	CASSLDIANGYTF
.	TRBJ2-7	.	TRBV4-3	TGCGCCAGCAGCCAAGATTGGGGCCCCAGGGGGGACGAGCAGTACTTC	CASSQDWGPRGDEQYF
.	TRBJ2-7	.	TRBV2	TGTGCCAGCAGTGAAGTGGCTGCCTACGAGCAGTACTTC	CASSEVAAYEQYF
few	TRBJ1-5	.	TRBV2	TGTGCCAGCAGGGCCCTCACGGGCCGGAGCAATCAGCCCCAGCATTTT	CASRALTGRSNQPQHF
.	TRBJ2-3	TRBD2	TRBV10-3	TGCGCCATCCTCTCACCGGGACTAGCGGGGGGGAAAGATACGCAGTATTTT	CAILSPGLAGGKDTQYF
few	TRBJ1-2	.	TRBV5-6	TGTGCCAGCAGCTGGGGACTGGCATTGAGTGGCTACACCTTC	CASSWGLALSGYTF
.	TRBJ2-7	TRBD2	TRBV7-2	TGTGCCAGCAGCTTATTAGCGGGGGCTCAAACCTACGAGCAGTACTTC	CASSLLAGAQTYEQYF
.	TRBJ2-5	.	TRBV20-1	TGCAGTGCTAACGACCCGTGGGGGCAAGAGACCCAGTACTTC	CSANDPWGQETQYF
.	TRBJ2-7	.	TRBV5-1	TGCGCCAGCAGCTTTAACGGGGGACAGAAGTACTTC	CASSFNGGQKYF
once	TRBJ1-1	.	TRBV29-1	TGCAGTGTTATTTACGGGAACACTGAAGCTTTCTTT	CSVIYGNTEAFF
.	TRBJ1-1	.	TRBV11-3	TGTGCCAGCAGCTCGACCTGGGACACTGAAGCTTTCTTT	CASSSTWDTEAFF
.	TRBJ2-1	.	TRBV6-2/TRBV6-3	TGTGCCAGCACTCAGCTAAGGTTCGTGCCGACGAATGAGCAGTTCTTC	CASTQLRFVPTNEQFF
few	TRBJ1-5	.	TRBV2	TGTGCCAGCAGTCGACAGGTAGCGTATCAGCCCCAGCATTTT	CASSRQVAYQPQHF
once	TRBJ2-7	.	TRBV20-1	TGCAGTGCTTTCCTTTCGGGTAACCACGAGCAGTACTTC	CSAFLSGNHEQYF
few	TRBJ2-2	TRBD2	TRBV6-4	TGTGCCAGCAGCCAAGGGCTAGCGGAGAACGGGGAGCTGTTTTTT	CASSQGLAENGELFF
few	TRBJ1-1	.	TRBV27	TGTGCCAGCAGGGACCCAACAGGGAGGAACACTGAAGCTTTCTTT	CASRDPTGRNTEAFF
few	TRBJ2-3	.	TRBV12-3/TRBV12-4	TGTGCCAGCAGCACCACCGGGGGTCCAGATACGCAGTATTTT	CASSTTGGPDTQYF
few	TRBJ2-3	.	TRBV4-2	TGTGCCAGCAGCCAAGGGGGAGCCACAGATACGCAGTATTTT	CASSQGGATDTQYF
few	TRBJ1-5	.	TRBV7-2	TGTGCCAGCAGCTCCCACCCCTCTTATAGCAATCAGCCCCAGCATTTT	CASSSHPSYSNQPQHF
.	TRBJ2-7	TRBD1	TRBV10-3	TGTGCCACAGGACAGGGGGCGCGTAATACCTACGAGCAGTACTTC	CATGQGARNTYEQYF
.	TRBJ2-5	.	TRBV6-2/TRBV6-3	TGTGCCAGCAGTTTGGCGTCGGACCAGTACTTC	CASSLASDQYF
.	TRBJ1-2	.	TRBV7-6	TGTGCCGGCAGCTTGGTTCAGGGGAATGGCTACACCTTC	CAGSLVQGNGYTF
.	TRBJ2-3	.	TRBV12-5	TGTGCTAGTGGTTTAGGGGACTTGGCCGCAGATACGCAGTATTTT	CASGLGDLAADTQYF
.	TRBJ2-6	.	TRBV5-1	TGCACCAGCAGCTGGTCAGGGGCCAACGTCCTGACTTTC	CTSSWSGANVLTF
.	TRBJ1-2	.	TRBV7-2	TGTGCCAGCAGCTTAGTTGCTGGGGGTAGGACAGTTGGCTACACCTTC	CASSLVAGGRTVGYTF
.	TRBJ1-2	.	TRBV5-5	TGTGCCAGCAGCTTGGCGCCCCTTATGATCGGGGGGAAGGGCTACACCTTC	CASSLAPLMIGGKGYTF
.	TRBJ2-5	.	TRBV7-8	TGTGCCAGCGAACCCAGGGGAGGGCGGAGCGCGGACCCAGAGACCCAGTACTTC	CASEPRGGRSADPETQYF
.	TRBJ2-5	.	TRBV20-1	TGCAGTGCTTGGTCAGGGTGGACCCAGTACTTC	CSAWSGWTQYF
.	TRBJ2-3	.	TRBV5-1	TGCGCCAGCAGCACTGGAGCCGGGTATACGCAGTATTTT	CASSTGAGYTQYF
many	TRBJ2-1	TRBD2	TRBV4-3	TGCGCCAGCAGCCCGCGGACTAGCGGGGGTGACTACAATGAGCAGTTCTTC	CASSPRTSGGDYNEQFF
few	TRBJ1-1	.	TRBV7-9	TGTGCCAGCAGCTTAGGAGGGGGAGCTTTCTTT	CASSLGGGAFF
.	TRBJ2-1	TRBD2	TRBV4-3	TGCGCCAGCAGCCCGAGGTGGGGGGGCAATGAGCAGTTCTTC	CASSPRWGGNEQFF
.	TRBJ2-1	.	TRBV29-1	TGCAGCGTTAGGGGCGCGAACTATAATGAGCAGTTCTTC	CSVRGANYNEQFF
.	TRBJ1-2	TRBD1	TRBV4-3	TGCGCCAGCAGCCAGGACAGGGTTTTCTATGGCTACACCTTC	CASSQDRVFYGYTF
few	TRBJ2-7	.	TRBV4-3	TGCGCCAGCAGCCAAGACAGGGTCAGGGCCTACGAGCAGTACTTC	CASSQDRVRAYEQYF
.	TRBJ2-1	.	TRBV7-2	TGTGCCAGCAGCTTACAACAGGAGTACAATGAGCAGTTCTTC	CASSLQQEYNEQFF
.	TRBJ1-5	TRBD1	TRBV12-3/TRBV12-4	TGTGCCAGCAGTTTCTTTAATTTAGGCAGGGGGCTCGACAATCAGCCCCAGCATTTT	CASSFFNLGRGLDNQPQHF